One and the same sample provided the 26 T cell receptor beta chains below, sequenced in a study of beta chain features in type 1 diabetes. Expressed TCRB transcripts were sequenced because the isolated RNA had all been reverse transcribed beforehand. Here immunoSEQ multiplex PCR was the method, and the copy in TCRdb shows in-frame clones only, minus some. The data contain almost 350,000 clones, 6.5% to 10% of them singletons. The sequencing input was central memory CD4+ T cells from blood. Receptor source: a woman under 30 in good health.

This clone was observed a few times. The chain has TRBV7-9 and TRBJ2-3, with a possible D match to TRBD1 (6 bases). Trimming took off 6 bases at V and 3 bases at J, with 10 bases between the two ends. CDR3 length: 13 residues. CDR1 is SEHNR, CDR2 FQNEAQ, per germline (reference sequence). The CDR3 DNA is TGTGCCAGCAGATCAACAGGGACAGATACGCAGTATTTT. Amino acids: CASRSTGTDTQYF.

V gene TRBV15 combines with J gene TRBJ2-1; 9 nucleotides line up with TRBD2. From germline, CDR1 is LNHNV and CDR2 YYDKDF (reference sequence). There are 16 residues in the CDR3. The V and J ends lost 11 bases and 1 base, in that order; junction bases with no gene match: 12. In nucleotides, the CDR3 is TGTGCCGCCGGCGGGAGGGCCCCCTTATCCTACAATGAGCAGTTCTTC. It is translated as CAAGGRAPLSYNEQFF.

The CDR3 sequence is CASSLEPYSGTEAFF. DNA for the CDR3: TGTGCCAGCAGCTTAGAGCCATATTCGGGCACTGAAGCTTTCTTT. The chain combines TRBV11-1 with TRBJ1-1, with D unresolved. The CDR3 length is 15 residues. The germline gives CDR1 SGHAT, CDR2 FQDESV (reference sequence). Trimming removed 1 base at V and 4 bases at J, with 13 bases between.

The chain is built from TRBV6-5 and TRBJ2-7, with 8 bases that match TRBD2. CDR1 is MNHEY, CDR2 SVGAGI, per germline. Trimming at V came to 6 bases and at J to 7 bases, leaving 5 bases not matched to a gene. The CDR3 is made up of 12 amino acids. The CDR3 spells CASRGIAGEQYF. CDR3 coding DNA: TGTGCCAGCAGGGGGATAGCGGGAGAGCAGTACTTC.

The chain employs TRBV27 and TRBJ1-2; D is perhaps TRBD1 (5 bases). The CDR3 spans 13 residues. Deletions cut 4 bases from V and 3 bases from J, with 9 bases between. CDR1 is MNHEY and CDR2 is SMNVEV in the germline V gene (reference sequence). CDR3 region: CASSYRQHYGYTF. DNA of the CDR3: TGTGCCAGCAGTTATCGACAGCACTATGGCTACACCTTC.

The V call is TRBV2, the J call TRBJ2-1, with no clear D. The CDR3 consists of 12 residues. V was pared by 3 bases and J by 9 bases, with 9 bases between. Per germline, CDR1 SNHLY and CDR2 FYNNEI. The CDR3 sequence: CASSDWGLEQFF. CDR3 nucleotide sequence: TGTGCCAGCAGTGATTGGGGTCTTGAGCAGTTCTTC.

This clone was counted a few times. The rearrangement links TRBV28 to TRBJ1-5; D uncertain. The length of the CDR3 is 13 residues. Germline V gene sequence: CDR1 MDHEN, CDR2 SYDVKM. V lost 7 bases to trimming and J lost 2 bases, with 9 bases between them. The CDR3 here is CASKAVRNQPQHF. For the CDR3, the DNA is TGTGCCAGCAAGGCAGTCCGCAATCAGCCCCAGCATTTT.

This clone appeared a few times. In DNA form, the CDR3 reads TGTGCCAGCCTCAAAGGGGGGGGAAACACTGAAGCTTTCTTT. Its translation is CASLKGGGNTEAFF. The rearrangement joins TRBV2 to TRBJ1-1; D might be TRBD1 (6 bases). V was shortened by 8 bases and J by 2 bases, with 15 bases between the two germline ends. Germline CDR1 is SNHLY and CDR2 is FYNNEI. The CDR3 totals 14 residues.

This clone showed up just a few times. V usage is TRBV19 and J usage is TRBJ1-5, with D unclear. Germline values: CDR1 LNHDA, CDR2 SQIVND (reference sequence). V was cut by 6 bases and J by 4 bases, with 13 bases left in between. This CDR3 has 14 amino acids. CDR3 region: CASRWVGWNQPQHF. The CDR3 DNA follows: TGTGCCAGTAGATGGGTTGGGTGGAATCAGCCCCAGCATTTT.

Notes on this clone: Distinct nucleotide sequences in the sample also encode this CDR3. The chain recombines TRBV10-3 with TRBJ2-1; 11 bases fit TRBD2. The V and J ends lost 4 bases and 7 bases, in that order; junction bases with no gene match: 6. The CDR3 has 15 amino acids. The V gene's germline CDR1 is ENHRY and CDR2 SYGVKD. CDR3 in amino acids: CAISGRLAGGNEQFF. DNA for the CDR3: TGTGCCATCAGTGGAAGGCTAGCGGGAGGAAATGAGCAGTTCTTC.

This clone was detected many times. V is TRBV6-6 and J is TRBJ2-1; D perhaps matches TRBD2 (5 bases). The V and J ends lost 4 bases and 5 bases respectively, with 12 bases between them. The CDR3 length is 14 residues. Germline V gene data show CDR1 as MNHNY and CDR2 as SVGAGI (reference sequence). The CDR3 nucleotides are TGTGCCAGCAGTTTCAATGGGAGAAACAATGAGCAGTTCTTC. It encodes CASSFNGRNNEQFF.

This clone was found many times. This specimen includes other DNA sequences encoding the same CDR3. The chain uses TRBV10-2 and TRBJ2-7; 9 bases agree with TRBD1. This CDR3 is 12 amino acids long. V lost 6 bases and J lost 3; bases outside the gene matches: 0. CDR1 and CDR2 from the germline V gene are WSHSY and SAAADI. The CDR3 coding sequence is TGCGCCAGCAGGGACAGGGGCTACGAGCAGTACTTC. Protein: CASRDRGYEQYF.

The chain combines TRBV18 with TRBJ2-3, with 10 bases that match TRBD1. Losses at the gene ends were 3 bases for V and 4 bases for J; bases not matched to a gene: 7. CDR1 and CDR2 (germline): KGHSH, LQKENI. There are 16 residues in the CDR3. The CDR3 coding sequence is TGTGCCAGCTCACCCCGGCAAGGGACAGGGGCAGATACGCAGTATTTT. Protein: CASSPRQGTGADTQYF. Based on the CDR3 plus reference TRBV18 and TRBJ2-3, the full variable domain is NAGVMQNPRHLVRRRGQEARLRCSPMKGHSHVYWYRQLPEEGLKFMVYLQKENIIDESGMPKERFSAEFPKEGPSILRIQQVVRGDSAAYFCASSPRQGTGADTQYFGPGTRLTVL.

This clone occurred a few times. This chain uses TRBV25-1 with TRBJ2-7; possibly TRBD1 for D (6 bases). The CDR3 extends over 14 amino acids. Trimming pared 3 bases from V and 3 bases from J, leaving 12 bases between. Germline V gives CDR1 MGHDK, CDR2 SYGVNS. The CDR3 coding sequence is TGTGCCAGCAGTGATCATCAGGGGCTCTACGAGCAGTACTTC. This translates into CASSDHQGLYEQYF.

In this sample, this clone turned up a few times. The chain employs TRBV4-1 and TRBJ2-1; D is perhaps TRBD1 (6 bases). The CDR3 runs to 14 residues. Germline CDR1 MGHRA, CDR2 YSYEKL. With 3 bases removed from V and 9 bases from J, the gap between germline ends came to 15 bases. The CDR3: CASSQGAFLGEQFF. CDR3 DNA: TGCGCCAGCAGCCAGGGGGCGTTTTTGGGTGAGCAGTTCTTC.

The chain uses TRBV5-6 and TRBJ2-7, with D possibly being TRBD2 (6 bases). The germline CDR1 and CDR2 sequences are SGHDT and YYEEEE. Trimming left V 4 bases short and J 7 bases short, with 15 bases between. CDR3 length: 13 residues. CDR3 region: CASSRGTFLEQYF. In DNA, the CDR3 is TGTGCCAGCAGCCGAGGGACTTTCCTTGAGCAGTACTTC.

CDR3 in amino acids: CASSIAGAPYNEQFF. The CDR3 DNA reads as TGTGCCAGTAGTATAGCGGGAGCCCCCTACAATGAGCAGTTCTTC. The chain carries TRBV19 and TRBJ2-1; tentative D call: TRBD2 (6 bases). The CDR3 contains 15 residues. Germline CDR1 LNHDA, CDR2 SQIVND (reference sequence). Trimming shortened V by 1 base and J by 2 bases, and 9 bases separated the two germline ends.

This clone has just a few counts. This sequence joins TRBV29-1 and TRBJ2-3, with D perhaps TRBD1 (5 bases). This CDR3 is built from 14 residues. V lost 7 bases to trimming and J lost 2 bases, with 16 bases between them. Per germline, CDR1 SQVTM and CDR2 ANQGSEA. The CDR3 DNA reads as TGCAGCGCTATACTTCAGGGATACACAGATACGCAGTATTTT. Protein product: CSAILQGYTDTQYF.

The V and J genes are TRBV19 and TRBJ2-7; weak D call: TRBD1 (6 bases). Germline values: CDR1 LNHDA, CDR2 SQIVND (reference sequence). The CDR3 sequence is 16 residues long. The germline V and J ends were trimmed by 5 bases and 4 bases, with 21 bases remaining between them. CDR3 DNA sequence: TGTGCCAGTAGTGCCAAACCCCAGGGGTGGACTTACGAGCAGTACTTC. It specifies CASSAKPQGWTYEQYF.

This clone was picked up a small number of times. The V gene is TRBV18, the J gene TRBJ2-5; D uncertain. The CDR3 consists of 13 residues. The V gene lost 3 bases and the J gene lost 2 bases, with 7 bases spanning the gap. CDR1 is KGHSH, CDR2 LQKENI, per germline. The chain's CDR3 is CASSPVWQETQYF. The DNA for the CDR3 is TGTGCCAGCTCACCGGTCTGGCAAGAGACCCAGTACTTC.

The gene calls are TRBV10-3 and TRBJ2-1; D uncertain. V gave up 0 bases and J gave up 15 bases, with 9 bases separating them. Germline V CDR1 and CDR2: ENHRY, SYGVKD. This CDR3 region has 11 residues. The CDR3 nucleotides read TGTGCCATCAGTGAGTCAGCGCGTCGGTTCTTC. Its translation is CAISESARRFF.

The table lists this clone with a few counts. V is TRBV4-2 and J is TRBJ2-2; D unresolved. The V end was cut by 0 bases, the J end by 6 bases, with 5 bases between. The CDR3 loop spans 13 amino acids. Germline CDR1 LGHNA, CDR2 YNFKEQ. The CDR3 protein is CASSQEIPGELFF. DNA for the CDR3: TGTGCCAGCAGCCAAGAAATTCCCGGGGAGCTGTTTTTT.

The rearrangement links TRBV10-2 to TRBJ2-2; the D gene is possibly TRBD2 (5 bases). This CDR3 region has 14 residues. V lost 3 bases and J 9 bases, leaving 14 bases between the germline ends. The germline CDR1 and CDR2 sequences are WSHSY and SAAADI. The CDR3: CASSEAKRLRELFF. DNA for the CDR3: TGCGCCAGCAGTGAAGCAAAGCGGTTGCGGGAGCTGTTTTTT.

The CDR3 region has the DNA TGTGCCAGCAGGCAGACAGGGGGCATAAATGAGCAGTTCTTC. Amino acid sequence: CASRQTGGINEQFF. The J gene is TRBJ2-1, the V gene TRBV28; 10 bases fit TRBD1. Trimming cost V 6 bases and J 7 bases; bases outside gene matches: 6. The germline gives CDR1 MDHEN, CDR2 SYDVKM. The CDR3 sequence is 14 residues long.

This chain uses TRBV28 with TRBJ2-3, with D unclear. This CDR3 is 11 amino acids long. Trimming stripped 6 bases from V and 7 bases from J, with 8 bases between. CDR1 and CDR2 from the germline V gene are MDHEN and SYDVKM. The CDR3, as DNA: TGTGCCAGCAGCTCTAGGAATACGCAGTATTTT. It translates to CASSSRNTQYF.

This clone was seen a handful of times. In nucleotides, the CDR3 is TGTGCCAGCGGACCCCAGGGGAGCACAGATACGCAGTATTTT. Amino acids: CASGPQGSTDTQYF. The gene calls are TRBV7-9 and TRBJ2-3; possibly TRBD1 for D (6 bases). The V and J ends lost 8 bases and 0 bases respectively, with 12 bases between them. The CDR3 sequence is 14 residues long. Germline loops: CDR1 SEHNR, CDR2 FQNEAQ (reference sequence).